A selection of T cell receptor beta chains follows, all from one sample in a study of T cells after yellow fever vaccination. Using its own MiXCR run on the 5' RACE reads, TCRdb lists one record per CDR3 protein. The repertoire holds under 550,000 distinct CDR3 sequences, with about a fifth as singletons. The sample was PBMCs, taken roughly 20 days after the first yellow fever vaccination. The source of these receptors is a man between 18 and 29 years old who received the YFV17D yellow fever vaccine. Each CDR3 is given with its conserved first and last residue. The order of the fields is D gene, clone size, J gene, V gene, CDR3 protein, CDR3 DNA. D genes are given only for firm matches. Some rows mark clone size as missing; the rest say once, few, many or name a class of expanded clone.

d_call: NA; clone_size: NA; j_call: TRBJ2-2; v_call: TRBV4-3; cdr3_aa: CASSPSHRDTGELFF; cdr3_nt: TGCGCCAGCAGCCCATCCCACAGGGACACCGGGGAGCTGTTTTTT
d_call: TRBD2; clone_size: many; j_call: TRBJ2-3; v_call: TRBV20-1; cdr3_aa: CSASGLAGGQADTQYF; cdr3_nt: TGCAGTGCCAGCGGACTAGCGGGGGGGCAGGCAGATACGCAGTATTTT
d_call: NA; clone_size: few; j_call: TRBJ2-5; v_call: TRBV20-1; cdr3_aa: CSARVRTAGDTQYF; cdr3_nt: TGCAGTGCTAGAGTGAGGACAGCTGGGGATACCCAGTACTTC
d_call: TRBD1; clone_size: NA; j_call: TRBJ2-1; v_call: TRBV19; cdr3_aa: CASSIRDRGRNEQFF; cdr3_nt: TGTGCCAGTAGTATTCGGGACAGGGGACGCAATGAGCAGTTCTTC
d_call: TRBD2; clone_size: many; j_call: TRBJ2-3; v_call: TRBV7-3; cdr3_aa: CASRLAGSTDTQYF; cdr3_nt: TGTGCCAGCAGGTTAGCGGGGAGCACAGATACGCAGTATTTT
d_call: NA; clone_size: NA; j_call: TRBJ2-3; v_call: TRBV14; cdr3_aa: CASSPLIEGGSTTDTQYF; cdr3_nt: TGTGCCAGCAGCCCCCTAATCGAGGGGGGGTCAACCACAGATACGCAGTATTTT
d_call: TRBD2; clone_size: NA; j_call: TRBJ2-3; v_call: TRBV27; cdr3_aa: CASSPGTSPRRTDTQYF; cdr3_nt: TGTGCCAGCAGTCCCGGGACTAGCCCCCGGCGCACAGATACGCAGTATTTT
d_call: TRBD1; clone_size: NA; j_call: TRBJ1-3; v_call: TRBV5-6; cdr3_aa: CASSPTGPASRGRNTIYF; cdr3_nt: TGTGCCAGCAGCCCGACAGGGCCTGCGTCCCGGGGCAGAAACACCATATATTTT
d_call: NA; clone_size: NA; j_call: TRBJ2-3; v_call: TRBV25-1; cdr3_aa: CASSATFTQYF; cdr3_nt: TGTGCCAGCAGTGCCACCTTTACGCAGTATTTT
d_call: NA; clone_size: NA; j_call: TRBJ1-5; v_call: TRBV4-1; cdr3_aa: CASSQDHFDYGPNQPQHF; cdr3_nt: TGCGCCAGCAGCCAAGATCATTTCGACTATGGGCCCAATCAGCCCCAGCATTTT
d_call: NA; clone_size: NA; j_call: TRBJ1-4; v_call: TRBV2; cdr3_aa: CASSEATATNEKLFF; cdr3_nt: TGTGCCAGCAGTGAAGCAACTGCAACTAATGAAAAACTGTTTTTT
d_call: NA; clone_size: few; j_call: TRBJ1-6; v_call: TRBV15; cdr3_aa: CATSRDRYSDSPLHF; cdr3_nt: TGTGCCACCAGCAGAGATAGGTATTCGGATTCACCCCTCCACTTT
d_call: TRBD1; clone_size: NA; j_call: TRBJ1-2; v_call: TRBV7-2; cdr3_aa: CASSLTGGAGYGYTF; cdr3_nt: TGTGCCAGCAGCCTAACAGGGGGCGCTGGCTATGGCTACACCTTC
d_call: TRBD2; clone_size: NA; j_call: TRBJ2-1; v_call: TRBV3-1; cdr3_aa: CASSTQSGTSGPNEQFF; cdr3_nt: TGTGCCAGCAGCACTCAATCCGGGACTAGCGGGCCTAATGAGCAGTTCTTC
d_call: NA; clone_size: few; j_call: TRBJ1-1; v_call: TRBV5-1; cdr3_aa: CASSFLGQNTEAFF; cdr3_nt: TGCGCCAGCAGCTTTTTGGGACAGAACACTGAAGCTTTCTTT
d_call: TRBD2; clone_size: few; j_call: TRBJ2-5; v_call: TRBV5-1; cdr3_aa: CASSLQAGGRQETQYF; cdr3_nt: TGCGCCAGCAGCTTACAAGCGGGGGGGAGACAAGAGACCCAGTACTTC
d_call: TRBD1; clone_size: NA; j_call: TRBJ1-5; v_call: TRBV12-3/TRBV12-4; cdr3_aa: CASTLGGQGAREQPQHF; cdr3_nt: TGTGCCAGCACCCTAGGGGGACAGGGTGCCCGAGAGCAGCCCCAGCATTTT
d_call: TRBD1; clone_size: many; j_call: TRBJ1-5; v_call: TRBV28; cdr3_aa: CASSRADRAYYSNQPQHF; cdr3_nt: TGTGCCAGCAGCCGCGCGGACAGGGCTTACTATAGCAATCAGCCCCAGCATTTT
d_call: NA; clone_size: NA; j_call: TRBJ2-1; v_call: TRBV6-2/TRBV6-3; cdr3_aa: CASIEQGLTPLHGQFF; cdr3_nt: TGTGCCAGCATTGAACAGGGACTAACTCCACTCCACGGGCAGTTCTTC
d_call: TRBD2; clone_size: few; j_call: TRBJ2-5; v_call: TRBV27; cdr3_aa: CASRGLAGETQYF; cdr3_nt: TGTGCCAGCAGAGGACTAGCGGGAGAGACCCAGTACTTC
d_call: TRBD1; clone_size: NA; j_call: TRBJ1-2; v_call: TRBV19; cdr3_aa: CATQQGASYGYTF; cdr3_nt: TGTGCCACCCAACAGGGGGCGAGCTATGGCTACACCTTC
d_call: NA; clone_size: NA; j_call: TRBJ2-7; v_call: TRBV11-2; cdr3_aa: CASSLGQGIHEQYF; cdr3_nt: TGTGCCAGCAGCTTAGGGCAGGGTATCCACGAGCAGTACTTC
d_call: NA; clone_size: few; j_call: TRBJ1-1; v_call: TRBV7-9; cdr3_aa: CASSLQGRNTEAFF; cdr3_nt: TGTGCCAGCAGCTTACAGGGAAGGAACACTGAAGCTTTCTTT
d_call: TRBD2; clone_size: NA; j_call: TRBJ2-2; v_call: TRBV4-1; cdr3_aa: CAGSQAPPGGRTGELFF; cdr3_nt: TGCGCCGGCAGCCAAGCCCCCCCCGGGGGGAGGACCGGGGAGCTGTTTTTT
d_call: TRBD2; clone_size: NA; j_call: TRBJ2-3; v_call: TRBV7-9; cdr3_aa: CASSFGTREDTQYF; cdr3_nt: TGTGCCAGCAGCTTTGGGACTAGGGAGGATACGCAGTATTTT
d_call: TRBD1; clone_size: few; j_call: TRBJ2-5; v_call: TRBV7-9; cdr3_aa: CASSQDRGLWGQETQYF; cdr3_nt: TGTGCCAGCAGCCAAGACAGGGGGCTCTGGGGACAAGAGACCCAGTACTTC
d_call: NA; clone_size: NA; j_call: TRBJ2-5; v_call: TRBV9; cdr3_aa: CASSVGGGGYETQYF; cdr3_nt: TGTGCCAGCAGCGTAGGGGGGGGCGGGTATGAGACCCAGTACTTC
d_call: TRBD2; clone_size: few; j_call: TRBJ2-3; v_call: TRBV25-1; cdr3_aa: CASSDLSGADTQYF; cdr3_nt: TGTGCCAGCAGTGATCTTAGCGGGGCAGATACGCAGTATTTT
d_call: TRBD1; clone_size: few; j_call: TRBJ2-1; v_call: TRBV4-3; cdr3_aa: CASSQDMRQGYNEQFF; cdr3_nt: TGCGCCAGCAGCCAAGATATGAGACAGGGGTACAATGAGCAGTTCTTC
d_call: NA; clone_size: NA; j_call: TRBJ2-5; v_call: TRBV20-1; cdr3_aa: CSARRGQETQYF; cdr3_nt: TGCAGTGCTAGACGAGGCCAAGAGACCCAGTACTTC
d_call: TRBD1; clone_size: NA; j_call: TRBJ1-5; v_call: TRBV19; cdr3_aa: CASSREQGAEQPQHF; cdr3_nt: TGTGCCAGTAGTAGGGAACAGGGGGCAGAACAGCCCCAGCATTTT
d_call: NA; clone_size: few; j_call: TRBJ1-2; v_call: TRBV4-1; cdr3_aa: CASSQEGFDKIWYGYTF; cdr3_nt: TGCGCCAGCAGCCAAGAGGGGTTCGATAAGATTTGGTATGGCTACACCTTC
d_call: NA; clone_size: few; j_call: TRBJ1-3; v_call: TRBV5-1; cdr3_aa: CASSLSFRTGNTIYF; cdr3_nt: TGCGCCAGCAGCTTGTCGTTCCGCACGGGAAACACCATATATTTT
d_call: TRBD2; clone_size: few; j_call: TRBJ2-1; v_call: TRBV9; cdr3_aa: CASSVFSTSGGLNEQFF; cdr3_nt: TGTGCCAGCAGCGTATTCTCGACTAGCGGGGGGCTTAATGAGCAGTTCTTC
d_call: NA; clone_size: NA; j_call: TRBJ2-1; v_call: TRBV29-1; cdr3_aa: CSVEAQSSYNEQFF; cdr3_nt: TGCAGCGTTGAAGCCCAGAGCTCCTACAATGAGCAGTTCTTC
d_call: TRBD2; clone_size: few; j_call: TRBJ2-3; v_call: TRBV7-2; cdr3_aa: CASGAGGPADTQYF; cdr3_nt: TGTGCCAGCGGGGCGGGGGGGCCCGCAGATACGCAGTATTTT
d_call: TRBD1; clone_size: few; j_call: TRBJ1-3; v_call: TRBV7-6; cdr3_aa: CASSLGGGVGNTIYF; cdr3_nt: TGTGCCAGCAGCTTAGGAGGGGGCGTTGGAAACACCATATATTTT
d_call: TRBD1; clone_size: few; j_call: TRBJ1-2; v_call: TRBV6-2/TRBV6-3; cdr3_aa: CASSTTGVPFYGYTF; cdr3_nt: TGTGCCAGCAGTACAACAGGGGTTCCTTTCTATGGCTACACCTTC
d_call: TRBD2; clone_size: NA; j_call: TRBJ2-2; v_call: TRBV4-2; cdr3_aa: CASSQEGRENTGELFF; cdr3_nt: TGTGCCAGCAGCCAAGAAGGGAGGGAGAACACCGGGGAGCTGTTTTTT
d_call: NA; clone_size: NA; j_call: TRBJ2-3; v_call: TRBV9; cdr3_aa: CASSRGLGSDTQYF; cdr3_nt: TGTGCCAGCAGCAGGGGTTTAGGATCAGATACGCAGTATTTT
d_call: NA; clone_size: NA; j_call: TRBJ1-2; v_call: TRBV10-3; cdr3_aa: CAISAALYYGYTF; cdr3_nt: TGTGCCATCAGTGCAGCACTTTACTATGGCTACACCTTC
d_call: NA; clone_size: NA; j_call: TRBJ2-5; v_call: TRBV7-2; cdr3_aa: CASSFVVGRLGQTQYF; cdr3_nt: TGTGCCAGCAGCTTTGTGGTGGGGCGCTTAGGCCAGACCCAGTACTTC
d_call: NA; clone_size: NA; j_call: TRBJ1-5; v_call: TRBV12-3/TRBV12-4; cdr3_aa: CASSHNGDQPQHF; cdr3_nt: TGTGCCAGCAGTCATAACGGGGATCAGCCCCAGCATTTT
d_call: NA; clone_size: few; j_call: TRBJ2-3; v_call: TRBV7-2; cdr3_aa: CASSLTPEYTQYF; cdr3_nt: TGTGCCAGCAGCTTAACCCCGGAGTATACGCAGTATTTT
d_call: NA; clone_size: few; j_call: TRBJ1-5; v_call: TRBV5-6; cdr3_aa: CASSLGGVNQPQHF; cdr3_nt: TGTGCCAGCAGCTTGGGCGGGGTCAATCAGCCCCAGCATTTT
d_call: TRBD1; clone_size: few; j_call: TRBJ1-5; v_call: TRBV7-2; cdr3_aa: CASSLRTGGNRNQPQHF; cdr3_nt: TGTGCCAGCAGCCTAAGGACAGGGGGTAATAGGAATCAGCCCCAGCATTTT
d_call: NA; clone_size: NA; j_call: TRBJ2-1; v_call: TRBV5-1; cdr3_aa: CASRGAGSLNEQFF; cdr3_nt: TGCGCCAGCAGGGGGGCAGGGTCCCTGAATGAGCAGTTCTTC
d_call: NA; clone_size: few; j_call: TRBJ1-1; v_call: TRBV29-1; cdr3_aa: CSLSGALKTEAFF; cdr3_nt: TGCAGCCTAAGCGGGGCGCTGAAAACTGAAGCTTTCTTT
d_call: TRBD2; clone_size: NA; j_call: TRBJ2-5; v_call: TRBV11-1; cdr3_aa: CASSPGTSGGASRRFQETQYF; cdr3_nt: TGTGCCAGCAGCCCCGGGACTAGCGGGGGCGCGTCCAGGAGGTTTCAAGAGACCCAGTACTTC